This TCR beta chain comes out of a study of blood T cell repertoires in COVID-19. On the study more broadly: The samples span acute and convalescent COVID-19 from the United States, Italy and Spain. T cells, B-cell-depleted T cells, or PBMCs provided the cDNA or gDNA that served as material.

This CDR3 has 19 amino acids. In germline, CDR1 is SGHTA, CDR2 FQGTGA. J gave up 1 base and V 5 bases, and 15 bases lay outside the gene matches. Authors' analysis steps: Amplifying reference gene primers gave estimates of nucleated cell counts. TCRdb's copy holds only in-frame clones and misses some; the assay was immunoSEQ multiplex PCR. The D gene and trimming were derived from the DNA, and the V and J assignments and clone size from that table. Of some 90,000 clones detected, around nine tenths appear once; the ten largest clones hold around 4%. Input material: peripheral blood. The clonotype comes from a woman aged 45-65 years in a cohort sampled during active COVID-19. The V gene is TRBV7-3, the J gene TRBJ2-2; TRBD2 agrees at 8 bases. The CDR3: CASSPYRLLREVNTGELFF. For the CDR3, the DNA is TGTGCCAGCAGCCCCTACCGACTGTTGCGGGAGGTGAACACCGGGGAGCTGTTTTTT.